The 32 T cell receptor beta chains below all came from one sample that was sequenced in a study of cytomegalovirus exposure and HLA in healthy donors. 13 Jbeta primers and 60 Vbeta primers were used for the PCR. Here immunoSEQ multiplex PCR was the method, and the copy in TCRdb shows in-frame clones only, minus some. The data contain 120,000 to 150,000 clones, around 80% of them singletons. Sequenced material: PBMCs. The source is a man under 40 in good health and CMV-seropositive.

This chain links TRBV19 with TRBJ1-4, with 8 bases fitting TRBD1. There are 14 residues in the CDR3. Germline CDR1 and CDR2: LNHDA and SQIVND (reference sequence). V gave up 3 bases and J gave up 8 bases; unmatched junction bases: 5. The CDR3 spells CASSIIRGPEKLFF. The CDR3 DNA sequence: TGTGCCAGTAGTATCATCAGGGGGCCAGAAAAACTGTTTTTT.

About this clone itself: Its ends do not fully match the called genes, so a read error is possible. V gene TRBV30 combines with J gene TRBJ1-3; 7 nucleotides align to TRBD1. CDR3 length: 13 amino acids. In germline, CDR1 is GTSNPN, CDR2 SVGIG (reference sequence). Written as DNA, the CDR3 is TGTGCCTGCTGGACAGGCTCTGGAAACACCGTATATTTT. It translates to CACWTGSGNTVYF.

V and J are TRBV5-5 and TRBJ2-1; D not resolved. V was trimmed by 0 bases and J by 0 bases, leaving 7 bases between them. Germline V CDR1 and CDR2: SGHKS, YYEKEE (reference sequence). There are 15 residues in the CDR3. The CDR3 is CASSLGPSSYNEQFF. CDR3 coding DNA: TGTGCCAGCAGCTTGGGACCTAGCTCCTACAATGAGCAGTTCTTC. The whole variable domain, remainder taken from reference TRBV5-5 and TRBJ2-1, is DAGVTQSPTHLIKTRGQQVTLRCSPISGHKSVSWYQQVLGQGPQFIFQYYEKEERGRGNFPDRFSARQFPNYSSELNVNALLLGDSALYLCASSLGPSSYNEQFFGPGTRLTVL.

The chain carries TRBV19 and TRBJ2-7; TRBD1 matches at 7 bases. Germline V gene sequence: CDR1 LNHDA, CDR2 SQIVND (reference sequence). Trimming at V came to 10 bases and at J to 3 bases, leaving 3 bases not matched to a gene. The length of the CDR3 is 11 residues. CDR3 residues: CATRTGYEQYF. The CDR3 bases are TGTGCCACCCGGACAGGCTACGAGCAGTACTTC.

The chain uses TRBV28 and TRBJ1-3, with 7 bases fitting TRBD1. Germline V gives CDR1 MDHEN, CDR2 SYDVKM. V lost 5 bases, J lost 4 bases, and 11 bases stayed unmatched. CDR3 length: 16 residues. The CDR3, as DNA: TGTGCCAGCAGTCCTCCAGACAGGGAGGTGGGAAACACCATATATTTT. Translating it yields CASSPPDREVGNTIYF.

The chain couples TRBV11-2 to TRBJ2-1; 8 bases match TRBD1. The V gene's germline CDR1 is SGHAT and CDR2 FQNNGV. Losses at the gene ends were 6 bases for V and 14 bases for J; bases not matched to a gene: 6. This CDR3 contains 11 residues. The CDR3 reads CASSSLGQEFF. CDR3 DNA: TGTGCCAGCAGTAGTTTGGGACAGGAGTTCTTC.

Notes on this clone: Other DNA sequences of this sample code for an identical CDR3. The V call is TRBV7-2, the J call TRBJ2-5; D is undetermined. The V end was cut by 5 bases, the J end by 1 base, with 2 bases between. This CDR3 spans 11 amino acids. Looked up from germline, CDR1 is SGHTA and CDR2 is FQGNSA. This CDR3 reads CASSLQETQYF. CDR3 sequence (DNA): TGTGCCAGCAGCCTCCAAGAGACCCAGTACTTC.

V and J are TRBV6-1 and TRBJ2-7, with D maybe TRBD1 (6 bases). This CDR3 is built from 15 residues. Per the germline V gene, CDR1 is MNHNS and CDR2 is SASEGT. The ends were cut back, 3 bases at V and 3 bases at J, with 15 bases in the middle. The CDR3 loop is CASSDYGQTNYEQYF. The CDR3 region has the DNA TGTGCCAGCAGTGACTATGGACAGACCAACTACGAGCAGTACTTC.

The chain uses TRBV15 and TRBJ2-7; TRBD1 aligns across 10 bases. The J segment lost 2 bases and the V segment lost 5 bases, leaving 3 bases of the junction unmatched. The CDR3 has 14 residues. Germline V CDR1 and CDR2: LNHNV, YYDKDF (reference sequence). The CDR3 DNA is TGTGCCACCAGCCCCGGGACAGGGGCCTACGAGCAGTACTTC. This encodes CATSPGTGAYEQYF.

This clone was recorded a few times. The CDR3 here is CASSLDREAFF. DNA of the CDR3: TGTGCCAGCAGCTTGGACAGAGAAGCTTTCTTT. This chain connects TRBV5-4 to TRBJ1-1; D gene ambiguous. The CDR3 extends over 11 amino acids. V was clipped by 0 bases and J by 8 bases, with 5 bases between them. CDR1 and CDR2 from the germline V gene are SGHNT and YYREEE (reference sequence).

This chain links TRBV6-1 with TRBJ2-7, with D possibly matching TRBD2 (6 bases). V gave up 11 bases and J gave up 6 bases, with 20 bases separating them. This CDR3 comprises 13 residues. Germline lookup yields CDR1 MNHNS and CDR2 SASEGT. The DNA of the CDR3 is TGTGCCTTCGGCGGGGAAGGGGCTGGCGAGCAGTACTTC. Translated: CAFGGEGAGEQYF.

The chain combines TRBV5-1 with TRBJ2-1; unclear D gene. CDR3 length equals 11 residues. Trimming left V 2 bases short and J 7 bases short, with 4 bases between. CDR1 and CDR2 (germline): SGHRS, YFSETQ. The chain's CDR3 is CASSFYNEQFF. The CDR3 coding sequence is TGCGCCAGCAGCTTTTATAATGAGCAGTTCTTC.

V and J are TRBV5-4 and TRBJ2-5, with D possibly matching TRBD1 (6 bases). There are 14 residues in the CDR3. V dropped 4 bases and J dropped 4 bases, with 14 bases sitting between them. From germline, CDR1 is SGHNT and CDR2 YYREEE (reference sequence). CDR3 coding DNA: TGTGCCAGCAGCCCTCTCAGGGGATCAGAGACCCAGTACTTC. Translating it yields CASSPLRGSETQYF. The variable domain in full, with the rest retrieved from reference TRBV5-4 and TRBJ2-5, is ETGVTQSPTHLIKTRGQQVTLRCSSQSGHNTVSWYQQALGQGPQFIFQYYREEENGRGNFPPRFSGLQFPNYSSELNVNALELDDSALYLCASSPLRGSETQYFGPGTRLLVL.

This chain joins TRBV7-6 and TRBJ2-7; D might be TRBD1 (5 bases). Between the trimmed V and J ends, which lost 5 bases and 3 bases, there was a span of 23 bases. Germline values: CDR1 SGHVS, CDR2 FNYEAQ. The CDR3 consists of 17 residues. The DNA for the CDR3 is TGTGCCAGCAGCGACCCTAGGGCAGGGTCCAATATCTACGAGCAGTACTTC. It is translated as CASSDPRAGSNIYEQYF.

This sequence joins TRBV4-1 and TRBJ1-5; D is perhaps TRBD1 (5 bases). Germline CDR1 MGHRA, CDR2 YSYEKL. V gave up 5 bases and J gave up 2 bases, with 10 bases separating them. This CDR3 contains 14 residues. The CDR3 nucleotides are TGCGCCAGCAGCGAAGGGGCCGGCAATCAGCCCCAGCATTTT. Its translation is CASSEGAGNQPQHF.

V is TRBV6-6 and J is TRBJ2-5; TRBD2 matches 12 bases. V shed 5 bases, J shed 4 bases, and the junction held 2 bases outside the gene matches. The CDR3 contains 14 residues. Germline values: CDR1 MNHNY, CDR2 SVGAGI (reference sequence). CDR3 residues: CASSPSGGGETQYF. For the CDR3, the DNA is TGTGCCAGCAGTCCTAGCGGGGGGGGAGAGACCCAGTACTTC.

The rearrangement links TRBV5-1 to TRBJ2-7; 15 bases line up with TRBD2. V was clipped by 0 bases and J by 7 bases; unmatched bases: 2. The CDR3 loop spans 15 amino acids. Looked up from germline, CDR1 is SGHRS and CDR2 is YFSETQ. CDR3 nucleotides: TGCGCCAGCAGCTTGGAGGGACTAGCGGGAGGTGAGCAGTACTTC. It yields the protein CASSLEGLAGGEQYF.

In its sample, this clone was seen once. The V call is TRBV15, the J call TRBJ2-2; 7 nucleotides agree with TRBD1. The CDR3 extends over 15 amino acids. V dropped 11 bases and J dropped 1; count of bases not matched to a gene: 10. Germline V CDR1 and CDR2: LNHNV, YYDKDF (reference sequence). The CDR3 coding sequence is TGTGCCTCGACCCGGACAGGTGTGAACACCGGGGAGCTGTTTTTT. Its protein is CASTRTGVNTGELFF. The entire variable domain, with the rest obtained from reference TRBV15 and TRBJ2-2, is as follows: DAMVIQNPRYQVTQFGKPVTLSCSQTLNHNVMYWYQQKSSQAPKLLFHYYDKDFNNEADTPDNFQSRRPNTSFCFLDIRSPGLGDTAMYLCASTRTGVNTGELFFGEGSRLTVL.

V usage is TRBV6-7 and J usage is TRBJ2-4, with unresolved D. TRBV6-7 is recorded as an ORF, its role being uncertain. The V end was cut by 7 bases, the J end by 8 bases, with 27 bases between. The CDR3 contains 17 residues. The CDR3 loop is CASTPSPHIQKEDIQYF. As DNA, the CDR3 is TGTGCCAGCACACCCTCCCCCCACATCCAAAAAGAGGACATTCAGTACTTC.

V and J are TRBV19 and TRBJ2-1; maybe TRBD2 (6 bases). The CDR3 runs to 15 residues. Germline CDR1 LNHDA, CDR2 SQIVND (reference sequence). V lost 2 bases to trimming and J lost 0 bases, with 8 bases between them. CDR3 in amino acids: CASSIKRASYNEQFF. The CDR3, as DNA: TGTGCCAGTAGTATAAAGCGGGCCTCCTACAATGAGCAGTTCTTC.

This clone was counted between two and nine times. The chain recombines TRBV7-2 with TRBJ2-4, with D maybe TRBD1 (7 bases). This CDR3 region has 15 residues. Trimming removed 5 bases from V and 12 bases from J, with 23 bases in between. Germline V gene sequence: CDR1 SGHTA, CDR2 FQGNSA. CDR3 loop: CASSPLLGRGDSQYF. CDR3 sequence (DNA): TGTGCCAGCAGCCCCCTCCTCGGGCGCGGGGACAGTCAGTACTTC.

V usage is TRBV6-6 and J usage is TRBJ1-5; 9 nucleotides line up with TRBD1. Per the germline V gene, CDR1 is MNHNY and CDR2 is SVGAGI (reference sequence). The CDR3 has 15 amino acids. V lost 7 bases, J lost 7 bases, and 11 bases stayed unmatched. The CDR3 region has the DNA TGTGCCAGCACCTGGGACAGGGCGGAAGGACAGCCCCAGCATTTT. Translated: CASTWDRAEGQPQHF.

The chain recombines TRBV11-1 with TRBJ2-1, with 8 bases that match TRBD2. This CDR3 is 14 amino acids long. Germline V lookup: CDR1 SGHAT, CDR2 FQDESV (reference sequence). After removal of 4 bases from V and 8 bases from J, the junction contained 7 bases not matched to a gene. The CDR3 loop is CASSSIAGIDEQFF. CDR3 DNA: TGTGCCAGCAGCTCAATAGCGGGAATCGATGAGCAGTTCTTC.

V and J are TRBV27 and TRBJ1-1, with TRBD1 matching over 7 bases. The CDR3 totals 15 residues. CDR1 and CDR2 from the germline V gene are MNHEY and SMNVEV (reference sequence). V lost 3 bases to trimming and J lost 0 bases; unmatched junction nucleotides: 4. CDR3 loop: CASSLLQGVNTEAFF. CDR3 DNA: TGTGCCAGCAGTTTGCTTCAGGGGGTGAACACTGAAGCTTTCTTT.

This clone was counted once. V and J are TRBV7-2 and TRBJ2-7; no clear D. The V end was cut by 5 bases, the J end by 0 bases, with 8 bases between. Germline loops: CDR1 SGHTA, CDR2 FQGNSA. CDR3 length: 13 residues. This CDR3 is CASSPSSSYEQYF. DNA of the CDR3: TGTGCCAGCAGCCCGTCGAGCTCCTACGAGCAGTACTTC.

The rearrangement links TRBV2 to TRBJ2-7; 7 nucleotides match TRBD1. Germline V gene lookup returns CDR1 SNHLY and CDR2 FYNNEI. The CDR3 length is 11 residues. The CDR3 region has the DNA TGTGCATCAGAACAGGGGTACGAGCAGTACTTC. Its translation: CASEQGYEQYF.

This rearrangement joins TRBV5-4 to TRBJ1-4; D is unresolved. The length of the CDR3 is 14 residues. Germline loops: CDR1 SGHNT, CDR2 YYREEE (reference sequence). The V gene lost 2 bases and the J gene lost 4 bases, with 9 bases spanning the gap. Here the CDR3 reads CASSFRSYNEKLFF. In DNA form, the CDR3 reads TGTGCCAGCAGCTTCCGGAGCTATAATGAAAAACTGTTTTTT. Filled out from reference TRBV5-4 and TRBJ1-4, the complete variable domain reads ETGVTQSPTHLIKTRGQQVTLRCSSQSGHNTVSWYQQALGQGPQFIFQYYREEENGRGNFPPRFSGLQFPNYSSELNVNALELDDSALYLCASSFRSYNEKLFFGSGTQLSVL.

This sequence joins TRBV19 and TRBJ2-2; D is ambiguous. The CDR3 runs 16 residues. The germline gives CDR1 LNHDA, CDR2 SQIVND (reference sequence). The V gene lost 3 bases and the J gene lost 1 base, with 12 bases spanning the gap. The CDR3 DNA reads TGTGCCAGTAGTATGTTCCTCAGGCTGAACACCGGGGAGCTGTTTTTT. The encoded protein is CASSMFLRLNTGELFF.

CDR3 amino acids: CARSLWQGLGGANVLTF. DNA for the CDR3: TGTGCCAGAAGCTTGTGGCAGGGGCTTGGTGGGGCCAACGTCCTGACTTTC. The chain carries TRBV5-3 and TRBJ2-6, with a possible D match to TRBD1 (6 bases). TRBV5-3 is an ORF for which the function is uncertain. The CDR3 totals 17 residues. Between the trimmed V and J ends, which lost 1 base and 3 bases, there was a span of 14 bases.

The chain has TRBV7-9 and TRBJ1-5; D is unresolved. This CDR3 has 15 amino acids. From germline, CDR1 is SEHNR and CDR2 FQNEAQ (reference sequence). Trimming pared 1 base from V and 0 bases from J, leaving 7 bases between. CDR3 amino acids: CASSLDQFSNQPQHF. CDR3 sequence (DNA): TGTGCCAGCAGCTTAGACCAGTTTAGCAATCAGCCCCAGCATTTT.

The CDR3 DNA is TGCGCCAGCACACGGACGGGACAGGACGGTCCCTACGAGCAGTACTTC. The encoded protein is CASTRTGQDGPYEQYF. The chain recombines TRBV5-1 with TRBJ2-7; 8 bases line up with TRBD1. Germline lookup yields CDR1 SGHRS and CDR2 YFSETQ. V trimming: 6 bases; J trimming: 2 bases; junction bases outside the gene matches: 13. The CDR3 has 16 residues.

The rearrangement uses TRBV19 and TRBJ2-1; 7 bases match TRBD2. Germline-derived CDR1 and CDR2 are LNHDA and SQIVND (reference sequence). The CDR3 runs 13 residues. With V trimmed by 7 bases and J by 6 bases, 6 bases remained unmatched. DNA of the CDR3: TGTGCCAGTAAAAGGAGCGGGGCCAATGAGCAGTTCTTC. The encoded protein is CASKRSGANEQFF.